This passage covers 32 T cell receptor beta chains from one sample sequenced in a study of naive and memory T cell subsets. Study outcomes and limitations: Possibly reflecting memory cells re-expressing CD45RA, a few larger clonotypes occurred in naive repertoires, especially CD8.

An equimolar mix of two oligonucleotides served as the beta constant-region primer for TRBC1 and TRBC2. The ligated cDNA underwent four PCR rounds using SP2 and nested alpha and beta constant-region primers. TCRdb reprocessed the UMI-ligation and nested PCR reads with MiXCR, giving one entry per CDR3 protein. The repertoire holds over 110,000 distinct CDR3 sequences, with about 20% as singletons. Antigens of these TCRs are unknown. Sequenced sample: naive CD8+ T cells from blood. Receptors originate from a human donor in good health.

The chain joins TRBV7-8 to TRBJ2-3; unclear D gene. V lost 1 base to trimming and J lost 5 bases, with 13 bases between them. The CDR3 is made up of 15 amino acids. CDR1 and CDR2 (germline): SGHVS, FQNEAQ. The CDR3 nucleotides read TGTGCCAGCAGCTTAGGGATTCTATTCTTAGATACGCAGTATTTT. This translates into CASSLGILFLDTQYF. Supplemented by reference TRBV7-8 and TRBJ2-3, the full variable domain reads GAGVSQSPRYKVAKRGQDVALRCDPISGHVSLFWYQQALGQGPEFLTYFQNEAQLDKSGLPSDRFFAERPEGSVSTLKIQRTQQEDSAVYLCASSLGILFLDTQYFGPGTRLTVL.

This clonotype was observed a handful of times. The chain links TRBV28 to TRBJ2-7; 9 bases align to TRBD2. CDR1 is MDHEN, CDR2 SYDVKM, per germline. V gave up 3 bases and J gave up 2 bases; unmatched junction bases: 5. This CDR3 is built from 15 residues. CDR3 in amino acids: CASSFMAGGAYEQYF. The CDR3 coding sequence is TGTGCCAGCAGTTTCATGGCGGGAGGGGCCTACGAGCAGTACTTC. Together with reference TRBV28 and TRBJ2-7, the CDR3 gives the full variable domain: DVKVTQSSRYLVKRTGEKVFLECVQDMDHENMFWYRQDPGLGLRLIYFSYDVKMKEKGDIPEGYSVSREKKERFSLILESASTNQTSMYLCASSFMAGGAYEQYFGPGTRLTVT.

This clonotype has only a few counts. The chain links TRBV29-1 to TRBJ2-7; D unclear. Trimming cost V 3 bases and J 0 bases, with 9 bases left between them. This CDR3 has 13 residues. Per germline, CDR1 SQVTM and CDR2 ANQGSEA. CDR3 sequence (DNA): TGCAGCGTTGAGGTCAGTGACTCCTACGAGCAGTACTTC. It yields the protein CSVEVSDSYEQYF.

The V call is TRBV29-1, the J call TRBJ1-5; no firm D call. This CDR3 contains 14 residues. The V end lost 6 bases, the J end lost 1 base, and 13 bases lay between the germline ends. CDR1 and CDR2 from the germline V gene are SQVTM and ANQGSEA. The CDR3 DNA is TGCAGCGTCTGGTTCGGCAGCAGCAATCAGCCCCAGCATTTT. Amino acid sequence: CSVWFGSSNQPQHF.

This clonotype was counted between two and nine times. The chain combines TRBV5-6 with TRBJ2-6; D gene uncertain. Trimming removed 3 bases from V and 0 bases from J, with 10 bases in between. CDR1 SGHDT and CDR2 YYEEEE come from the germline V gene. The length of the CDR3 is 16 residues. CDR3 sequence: CASSWATTSGANVLTF. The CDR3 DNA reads TGTGCCAGCAGCTGGGCGACAACCTCTGGGGCCAACGTCCTGACTTTC.

CDR3 nucleotide sequence: TGTGCCAGCAGGCAGGGATCTGGCGCTTTCTTT. Translating gives CASRQGSGAFF. The chain combines TRBV12-3 or TRBV12-4 with TRBJ1-1; weak D call: TRBD1 (5 bases). The CDR3 is 11 residues long. V lost 6 bases and J lost 11, with 13 bases in between.

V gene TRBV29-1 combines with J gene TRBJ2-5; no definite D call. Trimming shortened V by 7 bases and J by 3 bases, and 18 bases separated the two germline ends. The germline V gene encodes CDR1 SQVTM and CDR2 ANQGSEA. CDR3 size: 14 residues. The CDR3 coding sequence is TGCAGCGCCATAATCACACGGGCGGAAGAGACCCAGTACTTC. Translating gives CSAIITRAEETQYF.

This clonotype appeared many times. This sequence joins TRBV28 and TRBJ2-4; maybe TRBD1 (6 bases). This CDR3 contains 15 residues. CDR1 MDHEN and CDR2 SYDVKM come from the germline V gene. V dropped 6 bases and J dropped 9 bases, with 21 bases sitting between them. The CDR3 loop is CASSLDRPPPIIQYF. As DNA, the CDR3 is TGTGCCAGCAGCCTTGACAGGCCCCCACCAATCATTCAGTACTTC. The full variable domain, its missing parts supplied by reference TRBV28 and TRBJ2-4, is DVKVTQSSRYLVKRTGEKVFLECVQDMDHENMFWYRQDPGLGLRLIYFSYDVKMKEKGDIPEGYSVSREKKERFSLILESASTNQTSMYLCASSLDRPPPIIQYFGAGTRLSVL.

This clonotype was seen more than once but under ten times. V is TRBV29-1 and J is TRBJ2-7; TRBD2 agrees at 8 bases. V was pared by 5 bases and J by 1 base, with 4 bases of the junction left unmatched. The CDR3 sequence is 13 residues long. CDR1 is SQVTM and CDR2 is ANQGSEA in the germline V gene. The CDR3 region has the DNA TGCAGCGTTCGGGGGGGGAAGTCCTACGAGCAGTACTTC. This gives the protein CSVRGGKSYEQYF.

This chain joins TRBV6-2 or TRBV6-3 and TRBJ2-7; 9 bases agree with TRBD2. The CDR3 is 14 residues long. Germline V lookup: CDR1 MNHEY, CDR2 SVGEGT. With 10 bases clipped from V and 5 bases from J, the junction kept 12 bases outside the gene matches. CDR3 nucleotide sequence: TGTGCCACCGCCGCGGGAGGGATGGAGCACGAGCAGTACTTC. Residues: CATAAGGMEHEQYF.

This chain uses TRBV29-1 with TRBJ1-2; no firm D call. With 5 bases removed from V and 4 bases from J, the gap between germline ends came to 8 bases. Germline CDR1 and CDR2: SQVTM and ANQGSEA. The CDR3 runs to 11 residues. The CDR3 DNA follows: TGCAGCGTTCCGGCTTCCTATGGCTACACCTTC. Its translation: CSVPASYGYTF.

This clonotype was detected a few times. The CDR3 bases are TGTGCCAGCAGCTTAAGGGGGTTCGAGGGCACTGAAGCTTTCTTT. This encodes CASSLRGFEGTEAFF. The J gene is TRBJ1-1, the V gene TRBV7-6, with D possibly matching TRBD1 (6 bases). This CDR3 spans 15 amino acids. The germline V gene has CDR1 SGHVS and CDR2 FNYEAQ. Trimming removed 2 bases at V and 4 bases at J, with 14 bases between.

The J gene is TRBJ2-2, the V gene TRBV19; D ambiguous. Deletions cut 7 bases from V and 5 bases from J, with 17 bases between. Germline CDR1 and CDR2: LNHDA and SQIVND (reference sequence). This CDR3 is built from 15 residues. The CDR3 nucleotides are TGTGCCAGTAACCCGTTCCCTACCTTAACCGGGGAGCTGTTTTTT. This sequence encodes CASNPFPTLTGELFF.

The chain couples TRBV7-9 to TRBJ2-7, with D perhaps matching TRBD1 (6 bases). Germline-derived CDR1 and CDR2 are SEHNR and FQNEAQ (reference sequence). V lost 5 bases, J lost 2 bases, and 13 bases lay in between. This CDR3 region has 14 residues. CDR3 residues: CASSRRDMAYEQYF. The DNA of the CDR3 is TGTGCCAGCAGCCGACGGGACATGGCCTACGAGCAGTACTTC.

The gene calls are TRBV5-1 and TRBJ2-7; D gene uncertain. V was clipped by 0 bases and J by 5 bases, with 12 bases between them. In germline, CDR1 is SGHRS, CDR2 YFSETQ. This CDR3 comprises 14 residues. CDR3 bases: TGCGCCAGCAGCTTGGGGCCCGCGACCGACGAGCAGTACTTC. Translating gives CASSLGPATDEQYF.

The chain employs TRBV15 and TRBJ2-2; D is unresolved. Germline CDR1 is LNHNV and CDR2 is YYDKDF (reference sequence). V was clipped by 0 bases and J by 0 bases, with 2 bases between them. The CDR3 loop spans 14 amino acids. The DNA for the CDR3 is TGTGCCACCAGCAGAGAGCCGAACACCGGGGAGCTGTTTTTT. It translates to CATSREPNTGELFF.

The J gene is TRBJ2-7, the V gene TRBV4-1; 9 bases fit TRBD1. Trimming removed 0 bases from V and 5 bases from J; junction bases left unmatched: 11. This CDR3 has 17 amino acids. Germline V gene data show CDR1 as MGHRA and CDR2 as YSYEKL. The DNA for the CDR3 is TGCGCCAGCAGCCAAGATTTCCGGGGGACAGGGACTCACGAGCAGTACTTC. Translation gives CASSQDFRGTGTHEQYF.

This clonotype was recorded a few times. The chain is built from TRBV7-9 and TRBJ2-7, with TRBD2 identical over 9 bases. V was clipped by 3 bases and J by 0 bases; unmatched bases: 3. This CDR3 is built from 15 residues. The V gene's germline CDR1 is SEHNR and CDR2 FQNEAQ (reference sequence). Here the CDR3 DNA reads TGTGCCAGCAGCTTGGCTAGCGGGACCTCCTACGAGCAGTACTTC. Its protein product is CASSLASGTSYEQYF.

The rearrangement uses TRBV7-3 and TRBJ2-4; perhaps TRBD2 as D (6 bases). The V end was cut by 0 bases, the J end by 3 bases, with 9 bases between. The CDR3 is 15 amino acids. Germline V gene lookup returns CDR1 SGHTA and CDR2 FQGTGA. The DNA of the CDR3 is TGTGCCAGCAGCTTAACAGGAGGGAACAAAAACATTCAGTACTTC. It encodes CASSLTGGNKNIQYF.

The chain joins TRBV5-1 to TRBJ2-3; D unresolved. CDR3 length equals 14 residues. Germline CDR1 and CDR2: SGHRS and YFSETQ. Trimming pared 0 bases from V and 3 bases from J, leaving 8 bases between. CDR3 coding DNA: TGCGCCAGCAGCTTGGCCCCTGGTACAGATACGCAGTATTTT. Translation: CASSLAPGTDTQYF. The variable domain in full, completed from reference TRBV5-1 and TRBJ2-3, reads KAGVTQTPRYLIKTRGQQVTLSCSPISGHRSVSWYQQTPGQGLQFLFEYFSETQRNKGNFPGRFSGRQFSNSRSEMNVSTLELGDSALYLCASSLAPGTDTQYFGPGTRLTVL.

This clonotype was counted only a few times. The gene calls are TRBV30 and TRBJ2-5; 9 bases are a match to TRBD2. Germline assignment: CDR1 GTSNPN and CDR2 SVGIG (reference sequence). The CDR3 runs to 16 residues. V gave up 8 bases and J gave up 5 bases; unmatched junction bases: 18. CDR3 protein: CAQNHMREGIFETQYF. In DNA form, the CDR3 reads TGTGCCCAAAACCACATGCGGGAGGGGATCTTTGAGACCCAGTACTTC.

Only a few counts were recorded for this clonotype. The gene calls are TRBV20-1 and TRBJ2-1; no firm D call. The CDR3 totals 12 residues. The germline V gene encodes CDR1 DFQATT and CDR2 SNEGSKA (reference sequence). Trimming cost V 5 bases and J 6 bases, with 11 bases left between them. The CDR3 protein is CSAPPGFNEQFF. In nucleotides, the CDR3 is TGCAGTGCTCCGCCGGGCTTCAATGAGCAGTTCTTC.

Here the CDR3 reads CASSQGSRGYTF. The CDR3 DNA sequence: TGTGCCAGCAGCCAAGGAAGTCGAGGCTACACCTTC. The chain uses TRBV3-1 and TRBJ1-2; unclear D gene. Trimming took 1 base from V and 8 from J, leaving 8 bases between them. The CDR3 is made up of 12 amino acids. In germline, CDR1 is LGHDT, CDR2 YNNKEL (reference sequence).

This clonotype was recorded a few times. The CDR3 spells CASSLGTEPLSYEQYF. Here the CDR3 DNA reads TGTGCCAGCAGTTTAGGGACAGAACCCCTCAGCTACGAGCAGTACTTC. The chain couples TRBV28 to TRBJ2-7, with TRBD1 identical over 7 bases. The CDR3 is made up of 16 amino acids. Germline CDR1 and CDR2: MDHEN and SYDVKM. V lost 2 bases and J lost 3; bases outside the gene matches: 10.

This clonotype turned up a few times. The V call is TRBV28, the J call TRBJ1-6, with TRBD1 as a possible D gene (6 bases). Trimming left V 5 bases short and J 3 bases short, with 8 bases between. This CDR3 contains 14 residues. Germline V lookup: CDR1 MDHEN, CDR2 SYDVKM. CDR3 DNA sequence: TGTGCCAGCAGTACGGACAGCTATAATTCACCCCTCCACTTT. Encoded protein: CASSTDSYNSPLHF.

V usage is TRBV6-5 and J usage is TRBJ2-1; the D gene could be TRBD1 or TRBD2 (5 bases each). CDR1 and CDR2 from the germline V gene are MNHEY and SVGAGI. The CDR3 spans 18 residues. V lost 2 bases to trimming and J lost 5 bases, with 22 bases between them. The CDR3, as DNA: TGTGCCAGCAGTTACACACAGGTCGGCGGGCCTAATCACAATGAGCAGTTCTTC. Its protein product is CASSYTQVGGPNHNEQFF.

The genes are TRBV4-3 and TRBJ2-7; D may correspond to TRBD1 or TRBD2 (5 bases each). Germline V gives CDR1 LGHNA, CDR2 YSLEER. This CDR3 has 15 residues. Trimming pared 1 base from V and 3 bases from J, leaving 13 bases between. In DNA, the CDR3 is TGCGCCAGCAGCCAAGTCTGGGGGAAGAACTACGAGCAGTACTTC. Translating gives CASSQVWGKNYEQYF.

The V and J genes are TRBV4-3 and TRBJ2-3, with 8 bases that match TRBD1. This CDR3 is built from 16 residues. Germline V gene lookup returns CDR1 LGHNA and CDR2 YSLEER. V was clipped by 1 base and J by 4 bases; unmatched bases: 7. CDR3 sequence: CASSQGDRGDSDTQYF. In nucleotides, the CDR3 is TGCGCCAGCAGCCAAGGTGACAGGGGTGACTCAGATACGCAGTATTTT.

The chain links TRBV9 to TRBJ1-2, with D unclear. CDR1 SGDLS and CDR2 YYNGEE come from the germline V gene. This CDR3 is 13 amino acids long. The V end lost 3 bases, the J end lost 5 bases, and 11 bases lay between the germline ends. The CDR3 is CASSGPDAYGYTF. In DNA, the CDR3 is TGTGCCAGCAGCGGCCCTGATGCATATGGCTACACCTTC. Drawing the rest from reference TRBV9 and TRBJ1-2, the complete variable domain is DSGVTQTPKHLITATGQRVTLRCSPRSGDLSVYWYQQSLDQGLQFLIQYYNGEERAKGNILERFSAQQFPDLHSELNLSSLELGDSALYFCASSGPDAYGYTFGSGTRLTVV.

CDR3 coding DNA: TGTGCCAGCAGCCAAGAACGGACAGGCTCCTCCTACGAGCAGTACTTC. Its translation: CASSQERTGSSYEQYF. The V gene is TRBV3-1, the J gene TRBJ2-7, with 7 bases lining up with TRBD1. CDR3 size: 16 residues. The germline gives CDR1 LGHDT, CDR2 YNNKEL (reference sequence). With V trimmed by 0 bases and J by 0 bases, 5 bases remained unmatched.

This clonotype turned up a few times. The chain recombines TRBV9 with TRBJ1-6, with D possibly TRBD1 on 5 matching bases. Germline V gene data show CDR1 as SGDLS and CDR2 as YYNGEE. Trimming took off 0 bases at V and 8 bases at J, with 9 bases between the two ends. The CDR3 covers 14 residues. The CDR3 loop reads CASSVGDSDSPLHF. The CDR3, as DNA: TGTGCCAGCAGCGTAGGTGACAGCGATTCACCCCTCCACTTT.

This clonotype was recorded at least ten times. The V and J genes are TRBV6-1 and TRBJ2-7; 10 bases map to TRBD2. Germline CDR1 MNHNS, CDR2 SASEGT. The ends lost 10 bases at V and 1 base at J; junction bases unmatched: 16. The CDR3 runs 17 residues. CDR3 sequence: CATDPATRLAGSYEQYF. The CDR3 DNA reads TGTGCCACGGACCCAGCTACCAGACTAGCGGGTTCCTACGAGCAGTACTTC.